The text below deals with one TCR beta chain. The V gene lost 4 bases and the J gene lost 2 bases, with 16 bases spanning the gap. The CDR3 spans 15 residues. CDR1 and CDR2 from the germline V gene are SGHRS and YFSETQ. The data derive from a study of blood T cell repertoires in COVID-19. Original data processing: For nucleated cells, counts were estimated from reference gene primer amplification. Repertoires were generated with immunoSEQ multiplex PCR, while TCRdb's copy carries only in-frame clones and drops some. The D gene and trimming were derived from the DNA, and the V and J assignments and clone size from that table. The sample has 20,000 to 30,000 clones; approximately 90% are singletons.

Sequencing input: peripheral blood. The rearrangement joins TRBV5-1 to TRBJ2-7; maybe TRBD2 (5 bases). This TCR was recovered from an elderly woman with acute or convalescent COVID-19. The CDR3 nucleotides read TGCGCCAGCAGCCTTAACGGGGAGAGGACCTACGAGCAGTACTTC. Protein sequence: CASSLNGERTYEQYF.